This T cell receptor (beta chain) was sequenced for a study of cytomegalovirus exposure and HLA in healthy donors. Whole-study findings and limits: Clonal expansion was found to be greater in HLA-associated TCR beta chains than in equally common others in a later analysis. Presence/absence analyses treated sequencing depth as roughly uniform across donors.

The CDR3 runs 14 residues. Germline V gives CDR1 SGHDN, CDR2 FVKESK. Trimming stripped 5 bases from V and 4 bases from J, with 15 bases between. PCR amplification relied on 60 Vbeta primers (plus 13 Jbeta primers). The data were produced by immunoSEQ multiplex PCR, yet TCRdb's version contains in-frame clones alone and is incomplete. The profile covers some 120,000 clones, with 60% to 85% appearing a single time and 0.95% to 1.1% taken by the ten largest. Details on this clone: As yet, its antigen is unknown.

The sequenced sample was PBMCs. The sequence was collected from a human donor in good health. The chain carries TRBV14 and TRBJ2-7; tentatively, D is TRBD1 (6 bases). CDR3: CASSSTDTGYEQYF. Written as DNA, the CDR3 is TGTGCCAGCAGCTCAACGGATACAGGGTACGAGCAGTACTTC. The variable domain in full, completed from reference TRBV14 and TRBJ2-7, reads EAGVTQFPSHSVIEKGQTVTLRCDPISGHDNLYWYRRVMGKEIKFLLHFVKESKQDESGMPNNRFLAERTGGTYSTLKVQPAELEDSGVYFCASSSTDTGYEQYFGPGTRLTVT.